These 27 T cell receptor beta chains originate from one sample sequenced in a study of T cell repertoires in cytomegalovirus infection. Each CDR3 protein gets one entry after TCRdb re-called the reads with MiXCR. The profile shows around 550,000 distinct CDR3 sequences, approximately 25% of them singletons. The sample was PBMCs. The receptors were gathered from a human donor in good health (CMV status not recorded). Some clones in this sample may be carry-over from other donors' samples.

The chain couples TRBV4-3 to TRBJ2-2; no definite D call. The CDR3 has 17 amino acids. V was clipped by 0 bases and J by 6 bases, with 17 bases between them. The germline V gene encodes CDR1 LGHNA and CDR2 YSLEER. The CDR3 spells CASSQEWRPSLAGELFF. The DNA of the CDR3 is TGCGCCAGCAGCCAAGAATGGAGACCCTCCCTCGCCGGGGAGCTGTTTTTT.

The chain carries TRBV29-1 and TRBJ2-5; 11 positions agree with TRBD1. Germline CDR1 reads SQVTM; CDR2 reads ANQGSEA. The junction had 6 bases not matched to a gene; V was cut back by 4 bases and J by 2 bases. This CDR3 has 15 residues. CDR3 protein: CSVGPGTGGQETQYF. The CDR3 DNA reads TGCAGCGTTGGCCCCGGGACAGGGGGTCAAGAGACCCAGTACTTC.

The chain has TRBV6-5 and TRBJ2-7; D might be TRBD1 or TRBD2, each matching 7 bases. This CDR3 is built from 15 residues. Trimming removed 6 bases at V and 4 bases at J, with 19 bases between. The germline V gene encodes CDR1 MNHEY and CDR2 SVGAGI. In DNA, the CDR3 is TGTGCCAGCAGGGGAGGGGGCGGAGGTCTTTACGAGCAGTACTTC. Translating it yields CASRGGGGGLYEQYF.

The chain combines TRBV7-9 with TRBJ2-1, with D maybe TRBD2 (5 bases). Deletions cut 1 base from V and 5 bases from J, with 9 bases between. CDR3 length: 14 residues. From germline, CDR1 is SEHNR and CDR2 FQNEAQ (reference sequence). The chain's CDR3 is CASSLGRADNEQFF. For the CDR3, the DNA is TGTGCCAGCAGCTTAGGGCGGGCCGACAATGAGCAGTTCTTC. Filled out from reference TRBV7-9 and TRBJ2-1, the complete variable domain reads DTGVSQNPRHKITKRGQNVTFRCDPISEHNRLYWYRQTLGQGPEFLTYFQNEAQLEKSRLLSDRFSAERPKGSFSTLEIQRTEQGDSAMYLCASSLGRADNEQFFGPGTRLTVL.

This chain uses TRBV27 with TRBJ2-7; 11 bases are shared with TRBD2. The CDR3 is made up of 20 amino acids. The V gene's germline CDR1 is MNHEY and CDR2 SMNVEV (reference sequence). Trimming took 2 bases from V and 3 from J; bases not matched to a gene: 18. The CDR3 spells CASSLRGGLAGGLRGYEQYV. CDR3 in DNA: TGTGCCAGCAGTTTACGGGGTGGGCTAGCGGGAGGCCTAAGGGGCTACGAGCAGTACGTC.

The chain combines TRBV7-3 with TRBJ2-1, with D unresolved. Germline V gives CDR1 SGHTA, CDR2 FQGTGA. Trimming cost V 5 bases and J 11 bases, with 13 bases left between them. This CDR3 is built from 12 residues. The CDR3 is CASSPPGGKQFF. CDR3 coding DNA: TGTGCCAGCAGCCCTCCCGGCGGCAAGCAGTTCTTC.

This rearrangement joins TRBV2 to TRBJ2-5; D is possibly TRBD2 (5 bases). This CDR3 is 15 amino acids long. Germline-derived CDR1 and CDR2 are SNHLY and FYNNEI. Trimming pared 7 bases from V and 1 base from J, leaving 16 bases between. In nucleotides, the CDR3 is TGTGCCAGCACAAGCCGGGGTGGGAGCCAAGAGACCCAGTACTTC. It is translated as CASTSRGGSQETQYF.

This clonotype was observed a handful of times. The gene calls are TRBV11-2 and TRBJ2-3, with 7 nucleotides matching TRBD2. CDR1 SGHAT and CDR2 FQNNGV come from the germline V gene. The CDR3 loop spans 16 amino acids. The V and J ends lost 5 bases and 2 bases, in that order; junction bases with no gene match: 10. The CDR3 DNA reads as TGTGCCAGCAGCAATGGGGGTCTAGCGGTCACAGATACGCAGTATTTT. Translating it yields CASSNGGLAVTDTQYF.

The chain combines TRBV20-1 with TRBJ1-4; TRBD1 might be the D (6 bases). CDR1 DFQATT and CDR2 SNEGSKA come from the germline V gene (reference sequence). V lost 7 bases to trimming and J lost 8 bases, with 11 bases between them. There are 11 residues in the CDR3. This CDR3 reads CSVGAGEKLFF. CDR3 DNA: TGCAGTGTGGGGGCGGGGGAAAAACTGTTTTTT.

For the CDR3, the DNA is TGTGCCAGCAGTTCCCGGATAACAGGAGATACGCAGTATTTT. Translation gives CASSSRITGDTQYF. The gene calls are TRBV6-5 and TRBJ2-3; D is possibly TRBD1 (5 bases). The CDR3 is 14 residues long. Deletions cut 4 bases from V and 5 bases from J, with 13 bases between. Germline V gene lookup returns CDR1 MNHEY and CDR2 SVGAGI.

This clonotype was seen only a few times. J is TRBJ1-3 and V is TRBV9; D remains ambiguous. The CDR3 runs to 17 residues. From germline, CDR1 is SGDLS and CDR2 YYNGEE. With 0 bases removed from V and 6 bases from J, the gap between germline ends came to 19 bases. The DNA for the CDR3 is TGTGCCAGCAGCGTAGGAGGTTGGAGCCCTACGGAAAACACCATATATTTT. It encodes CASSVGGWSPTENTIYF.

Many counts were recorded for this clonotype. The chain couples TRBV7-6 to TRBJ2-5; 11 bases match TRBD2. Germline loops: CDR1 SGHVS, CDR2 FNYEAQ. The trim removed 5 bases at V and 4 bases at J, leaving 6 bases unmatched. The CDR3 covers 15 residues. The CDR3 nucleotides are TGTGCCAGCAGCGCGAAGGGACTAGCGGTAGAGACCCAGTACTTC. It codes for CASSAKGLAVETQYF.

V and J are TRBV28 and TRBJ1-2; 9 bases match TRBD1. The CDR3 loop spans 14 amino acids. Germline CDR1 MDHEN, CDR2 SYDVKM. The V and J ends lost 5 bases and 5 bases, in that order; junction bases with no gene match: 6. The CDR3 loop is CASSEGQGGYGYTF. The CDR3 bases are TGTGCCAGCAGTGAGGGACAGGGAGGTTATGGCTACACCTTC.

V gene TRBV19 combines with J gene TRBJ2-1; no clear D gene. In germline, CDR1 is LNHDA, CDR2 SQIVND (reference sequence). There are 15 residues in the CDR3. V gave up 4 bases and J gave up 0 bases, with 10 bases separating them. Here the CDR3 DNA reads TGTGCCAGTAGTAGTAGCCACAACTCCTACAATGAGCAGTTCTTC. Protein: CASSSSHNSYNEQFF.

The rearrangement uses TRBV3-1 and TRBJ2-1, with TRBD2 as a possible D gene (5 bases). This CDR3 has 11 amino acids. Germline V gene lookup returns CDR1 LGHDT and CDR2 YNNKEL (reference sequence). V dropped 0 bases and J dropped 15 bases, with 9 bases sitting between them. In DNA, the CDR3 is TGTGCCAGCAGCCAAGAGAGGGCGGCGTTCTTC. It yields the protein CASSQERAAFF.

The sample holds many counts of this clonotype. This rearrangement joins TRBV27 to TRBJ1-6; the D gene is possibly TRBD1 (6 bases). V was pared by 1 base and J by 10 bases, with 14 bases between. The V gene's germline CDR1 is MNHEY and CDR2 SMNVEV (reference sequence). This CDR3 is built from 15 residues. The CDR3 DNA follows: TGTGCCAGCAGTTTATACCCGGGACACGGGTCACCCCTCCACTTT. It is translated as CASSLYPGHGSPLHF.

This rearrangement joins TRBV11-2 to TRBJ2-7, with D unclear. The V end lost 5 bases, the J end lost 1 base, and 9 bases lay between the germline ends. Germline V CDR1 and CDR2: SGHAT, FQNNGV. This CDR3 has 13 amino acids. CDR3 DNA: TGTGCCAGCAGCCCCGACCCTTCCTACGAGCAGTACGTC. Translation: CASSPDPSYEQYV.

This rearrangement joins TRBV19 to TRBJ2-1; tentative D call: TRBD2 (6 bases). V shed 9 bases and J shed 8 bases, with 20 bases lying between them. Germline V gene sequence: CDR1 LNHDA, CDR2 SQIVND (reference sequence). The CDR3 runs to 14 residues. In nucleotides, the CDR3 is TGTGCCAGGTTTCTCAGATCTAGCGTCTATGAGCAGTTCTTC. Amino acids: CARFLRSSVYEQFF.

The CDR3 reads CASSQVGRGSDEKLFF. CDR3 DNA sequence: TGTGCCAGCAGCCAAGTCGGTCGGGGTTCGGATGAAAAACTGTTTTTT. The chain joins TRBV4-2 to TRBJ1-4; D call uncertain. The CDR3 sequence is 16 residues long. CDR1 LGHNA and CDR2 YNFKEQ come from the germline V gene. With 1 base removed from V and 6 bases from J, the gap between germline ends came to 15 bases.

This clonotype was counted only a few times. V is TRBV5-1 and J is TRBJ2-5; 7 nucleotides match TRBD2. The CDR3 covers 16 residues. Trimming took 6 bases from V and 5 from J; bases not matched to a gene: 16. Germline V gives CDR1 SGHRS, CDR2 YFSETQ. CDR3 DNA: TGCGCCAGCAAAAGCGGGACCCACAACCTATGGGAGACCCAGTACTTC. It codes for CASKSGTHNLWETQYF.

This clonotype was seen repeatedly, ten times or more. The rearrangement uses TRBV12-5 and TRBJ2-5; no firm D call. V was clipped by 6 bases and J by 7 bases, with 15 bases between them. The CDR3 runs to 13 residues. Germline loops: CDR1 LGHNT, CDR2 FRNRAP. In DNA, the CDR3 is TGTGCTAGTGGCCCCCCACCAGTGGGGACCCAGTACTTC. This gives the protein CASGPPPVGTQYF.

A word on this clonotype: Because the CDR3 is missing its conserved closing phenylalanine or tryptophan, this is likely a read error. The genes are TRBV20-1 and TRBJ2-1, with 9 nucleotides matching TRBD1. Germline values: CDR1 DFQATT, CDR2 SNEGSKA (reference sequence). The CDR3 is made up of 12 amino acids. With 6 bases clipped from V and 8 bases from J, the junction kept 5 bases outside the gene matches. As DNA, the CDR3 is TGCAGTGCCCATGACAGGGGGTATGAGCAGTTCTTA. This sequence encodes CSAHDRGYEQFL.

The CDR3 DNA is TGCAGTGCTAGAGATGTGACTAGCGGGACGAACACCGGGGAGCTGTTTTTT. It is translated as CSARDVTSGTNTGELFF. The chain carries TRBV20-1 and TRBJ2-2, with 11 bases identical to TRBD2. This CDR3 has 17 amino acids. The junction had 3 bases not matched to a gene; V was cut back by 0 bases and J by 0 bases. The germline gives CDR1 DFQATT, CDR2 SNEGSKA (reference sequence).

V and J are TRBV6-5 and TRBJ2-2; 11 nucleotides match TRBD1. The trim removed 4 bases at V and 7 bases at J, leaving 5 bases unmatched. CDR3 length: 15 amino acids. The V gene's germline CDR1 is MNHEY and CDR2 SVGAGI. CDR3 nucleotide sequence: TGTGCCAGCAGTTCCGGGACAGGGGGTATCGGGGAGCTGTTTTTT. This encodes CASSSGTGGIGELFF.

The V gene is TRBV6-1, the J gene TRBJ2-7; 10 nucleotides match TRBD1. The V segment lost 6 bases and the J segment 7 bases; nucleotides outside the gene matches: 12. This CDR3 is built from 15 residues. Per the germline V gene, CDR1 is MNHNS and CDR2 is SASEGT. The chain's CDR3 is CASSDRDRGIGEQYV. The CDR3 bases are TGTGCCAGCAGCGACCGGGACAGGGGAATCGGGGAGCAGTACGTC.

The J gene is TRBJ1-1, the V gene TRBV28; D may be TRBD1 (5 bases). Germline lookup yields CDR1 MDHEN and CDR2 SYDVKM. The length of the CDR3 is 14 residues. The V gene lost 6 bases and the J gene lost 0 bases, with 11 bases spanning the gap. As DNA, the CDR3 is TGTGCCAGCAGCCATACAGGATTGAACACTGAAGCTTTCTTT. It translates to CASSHTGLNTEAFF.

The chain employs TRBV7-9 and TRBJ2-1, with TRBD2 matching over 10 bases. CDR1 and CDR2 (germline): SEHNR, FQNEAQ (reference sequence). After removal of 2 bases from V and 4 bases from J, the junction contained 2 bases not matched to a gene. The CDR3 runs to 15 residues. CDR3 nucleotides: TGTGCCAGCAGCTTACCGACTAGCGGGTACAATGAGCAGTTCTTC. Translation gives CASSLPTSGYNEQFF.